This T cell receptor (beta chain) was obtained from a study of blood T cell repertoires in COVID-19. The wider study: The origin of the acute and convalescent COVID-19 samples was the United States, Italy and Spain. In each case, the material was cDNA or gDNA derived from T cells, B-cell-depleted T cells, or PBMCs.

The CDR3 contains 14 residues. V lost 0 bases and J lost 5, with 10 bases in between. Germline V lookup: CDR1 SGHDN, CDR2 FVKESK. Seattle patients were enrolled during active infection and followed longitudinally. Per the study methods: Amplification of reference gene primers was used by the study to estimate nucleated cell counts. Data came from immunoSEQ multiplex PCR; TCRdb stores just in-frame clones and leaves some out. That table furnishes V, J and clone size, whereas the DNA furnished D and trimming. The table shows about 170,000 clones, with 80% to 90% occurring only once. This chain connects TRBV14 to TRBJ1-1; perhaps TRBD1 as D (5 bases). The receptor comes from an elderly woman with COVID-19, enrolled during active disease. The sequenced material came from peripheral blood. CDR3 bases: TGTGCCAGCAGCCAAGATCCAGCAGGGACTGAAGCTTTCTTT. Protein: CASSQDPAGTEAFF. Full variable domain (rest looked up from reference TRBV14 and TRBJ1-1): EAGVTQFPSHSVIEKGQTVTLRCDPISGHDNLYWYRRVMGKEIKFLLHFVKESKQDESGMPNNRFLAERTGGTYSTLKVQPAELEDSGVYFCASSQDPAGTEAFFGQGTRLTVV.